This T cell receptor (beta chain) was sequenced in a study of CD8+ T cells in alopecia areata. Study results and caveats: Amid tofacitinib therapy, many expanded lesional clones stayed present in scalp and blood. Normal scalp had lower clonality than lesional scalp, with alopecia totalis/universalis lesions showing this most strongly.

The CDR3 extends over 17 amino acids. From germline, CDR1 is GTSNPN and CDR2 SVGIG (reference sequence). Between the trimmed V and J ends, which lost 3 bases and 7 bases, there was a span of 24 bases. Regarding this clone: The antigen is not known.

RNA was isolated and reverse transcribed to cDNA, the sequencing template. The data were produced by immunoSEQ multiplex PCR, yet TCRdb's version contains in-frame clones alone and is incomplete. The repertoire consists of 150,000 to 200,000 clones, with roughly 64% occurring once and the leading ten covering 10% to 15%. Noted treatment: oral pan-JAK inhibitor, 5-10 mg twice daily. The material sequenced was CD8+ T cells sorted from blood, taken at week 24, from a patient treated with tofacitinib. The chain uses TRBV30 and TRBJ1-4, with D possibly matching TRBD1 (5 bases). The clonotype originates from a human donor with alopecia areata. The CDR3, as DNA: TGTGCCTGGAGCGCGGGACTGACGTTGAGCAGTGGTGAAAAACTGTTTTTT. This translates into CAWSAGLTLSSGEKLFF. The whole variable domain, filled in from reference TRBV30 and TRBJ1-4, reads SQTIHQWPATLVQPVGSPLSLECTVEGTSNPNLYWYRQAAGRGLQLLFYSVGIGQISSEVPQNLSASRPQDRQFILSSKKLLLSDSGFYLCAWSAGLTLSSGEKLFFGSGTQLSVL.